Listed below are T cell receptor beta chains from one sample, sequenced in a study of blood T cell repertoires in COVID-19. The table came from immunoSEQ multiplex PCR; TCRdb's copy has only in-frame clones and leaves some out. The table includes roughly 65,000 clones, 82% detected once. The sample was peripheral blood. All receptors come from a human donor in a cohort sampled during active COVID-19. Each CDR3 is given with its conserved first and last residue. The D gene is left open where the match is weak. Clone size is stated in some rows and not others, as once, few, many or a class when expanded.

>.|.|TRBV10-2|TRBJ1-5
TGCGCCAGCAGTGATTCCCCTCTCACACCCCAGCATTTT
CASSDSPLTPQHF
>.|.|TRBV30|TRBJ1-5
TGTGCCTGGAGTGTACCTGGGAGGGCTAACAATCAGCCCCAGCATTTT
CAWSVPGRANNQPQHF
>.|.|TRBV27|TRBJ2-7
TGTGCCAGCAGTCGGGCCGGGGCTCCGCGGGGAGAGCAGTACTTC
CASSRAGAPRGEQYF
>.|TRBD2|TRBV7-2|TRBJ2-1
TGTGCCAGCAGCTTAAGGGGACTAGGCCTAAATGAGCAGTTCTTC
CASSLRGLGLNEQFF
>few|.|TRBV4-2|TRBJ2-3
TGTGCCAGCAGCCAATTTGAGGACACAGATACGCAGTATTTT
CASSQFEDTDTQYF
>.|.|TRBV12-3/TRBV12-4|TRBJ1-2
TGTGCCAGCTCAGGGTGGGCTGGGGATGGCTACACCTTC
CASSGWAGDGYTF
>.|.|TRBV7-9|TRBJ2-1
TGTGCCAGCAGCCTATCCACCCTCGTTGATGAGCAGTTCTTC
CASSLSTLVDEQFF
>.|TRBD1|TRBV19|TRBJ1-2
TGTGCCAGTAGTCGGGACAGGGGGTATGGCTACACCTTC
CASSRDRGYGYTF
>.|TRBD1|TRBV11-2|TRBJ2-5
TGTGCCAGCAGCCGGGACAGGAGAGAGACCCAGTACTTC
CASSRDRRETQYF
>.|.|TRBV5-8|TRBJ1-1
TGTGCCAGCGAGAGGCGGGCTGAAGCTTTCTTT
CASERRAEAFF
>many|.|TRBV18|TRBJ1-2
TGTGCCAGCTCACCGCGGAGGGACGGCTACACCTTC
CASSPRRDGYTF
>.|TRBD1|TRBV4-1|TRBJ2-6
TGCGCCAGCAGCCAATTACAGGGGTCGGCTGGGGCCAACGTCCTGACTTTC
CASSQLQGSAGANVLTF
>.|TRBD1|TRBV30|TRBJ2-7
TGTGCCTGGAGTGACGACAGGGGTTACGAGCAGTACTTC
CAWSDDRGYEQYF
>.|.|TRBV5-5|TRBJ1-6
TGTGCCAGCAGCTTGGACGGATTTGGGAGTCTTAATTCACCCCTCCACTTT
CASSLDGFGSLNSPLHF
>.|TRBD1|TRBV9|TRBJ1-6
TGTGCCAGCAGCGTAGAGGGACAGGGGTTTTCACCCCTCCACTTT
CASSVEGQGFSPLHF
>.|.|TRBV14|TRBJ2-3
TGTGCCAGCAGCCGACAGGCCTTCACAGATACGCAGTATTTT
CASSRQAFTDTQYF
>.|.|TRBV2|TRBJ2-1
TGTGCCGGAACTATGATTGGTGAGCAGTTCTTC
CAGTMIGEQFF
>.|TRBD1|TRBV18|TRBJ1-2
TGTGCCAGCTCACCCCGGACAGGGGGATATGGCTACACCTTC
CASSPRTGGYGYTF
>.|TRBD1|TRBV6-2/TRBV6-3|TRBJ1-6
TGTGCCAGCAGTACGGGACAGGGTCGTTCACCCCTCCACTTT
CASSTGQGRSPLHF
>.|.|TRBV18|TRBJ2-2
TGTGCCAGCTCCCTCAAACAGGGTAGAGTCACCGGGGAGCTGTTTTTT
CASSLKQGRVTGELFF
>few|.|TRBV7-9|TRBJ1-2
TGTGCCAGCAGCTTACCCGCGGGCTATGGCTACACCTTC
CASSLPAGYGYTF
>.|.|TRBV3-1/TRBV3-2|TRBJ1-1
TGTGCCAGCAGACCCACAGGGAACACTGAAGCTTTCTTT
CASRPTGNTEAFF
>.|.|TRBV7-8|TRBJ2-3
TGTGCCAGCAGTCCGACAGGGACTAGCACAGATACGCAGTATTTT
CASSPTGTSTDTQYF
>.|.|TRBV6-1|TRBJ1-2
TGTGCCAGCAGTGACCTATCGGATTTGTCTCGGGGGGTCGCTGGCTACACCTTC
CASSDLSDLSRGVAGYTF
>.|TRBD1|TRBV6-4|TRBJ1-2
TGTGCCAGCAGTGACCCAACAGGGGACCGCATCGCTTTCTATGGCTACACCTTC
CASSDPTGDRIAFYGYTF
>.|.|TRBV7-9|TRBJ2-7
TGTGCCAGCAGCTCCAAACGGTACGAGCAGTACTTC
CASSSKRYEQYF
>.|.|TRBV6-6|TRBJ1-2
TGTGCCAGCAGTAAGAGACAGACAGCTAACTATGGCTACACCTTC
CASSKRQTANYGYTF
>.|.|TRBV7-2|TRBJ1-3
TGTGCCAGCAGACCTCATAGGGGCCCTGGAAACACCATATATTTT
CASRPHRGPGNTIYF
>once|.|TRBV5-6|TRBJ2-3
TGTGCCAGCGCCAGGGGCCCCTGGGATACGCAGTATTTT
CASARGPWDTQYF
>.|TRBD1|TRBV28|TRBJ1-2
TGTGCCAGCAGGGACAGGGCCTATGGCTACACCTTC
CASRDRAYGYTF